These T cell receptor beta chains were read from a single sample in a study of blood T cell repertoires in COVID-19. Generated by immunoSEQ multiplex PCR, the TCRdb table keeps only in-frame clones and is missing some. The sample holds fewer than 350,000 clones, just under 85% seen once. Source material: peripheral blood. These receptors originate from a woman aged 50 to 60 with active or convalescent COVID-19. CDR3s include the opening cysteine and the closing phenylalanine or tryptophan. The D gene is left open where the match is weak. For some rows the clone size is stated as once, few or many, or as a class when expanded; others skip it.

CDR3nt: TGTGCCAGCAGCCTATCACGACGGGAAGCCAAAAACATTCAGTACTTC
CDR3aa: CASSLSRREAKNIQYF
j_gene: TRBJ2-4
len: 16
v_gene: TRBV7-9
d_gene: NA
abundance: NA

CDR3nt: TGTGCCAGCAGCTTATTATCAGGGTATCAGCCCCAGCATTTT
CDR3aa: CASSLLSGYQPQHF
j_gene: TRBJ1-5
len: 14
v_gene: TRBV5-6
d_gene: NA
abundance: few

CDR3nt: TGCAGTGCTAGCTATCTAATAGGCTACACCTTC
CDR3aa: CSASYLIGYTF
j_gene: TRBJ1-2
len: 11
v_gene: TRBV20-1
d_gene: NA
abundance: NA

CDR3nt: TGTGCCAGCAGCTTAGCCAGACTAGCGTTAAGCACAGATACGCAGTATTTT
CDR3aa: CASSLARLALSTDTQYF
j_gene: TRBJ2-3
len: 17
v_gene: TRBV7-2
d_gene: TRBD2
abundance: NA

CDR3nt: TGTGCCAGCAGCTCTAAAAGGGGGGGACGACTAGCGGTAAGCTCCTACAATGAGCAGTTCTTC
CDR3aa: CASSSKRGGRLAVSSYNEQFF
j_gene: TRBJ2-1
len: 21
v_gene: TRBV3-1/TRBV3-2
d_gene: TRBD2
abundance: NA

CDR3nt: TGTGCCAGCAGCGTAGGAATGACGGACAGGGAAACTGAAGCTTTCTTT
CDR3aa: CASSVGMTDRETEAFF
j_gene: TRBJ1-1
len: 16
v_gene: TRBV9
d_gene: TRBD1
abundance: NA

CDR3nt: TGTGCCAGCAGCTTAGGCCCCGGCAATGAGCAGTTCTTC
CDR3aa: CASSLGPGNEQFF
j_gene: TRBJ2-1
len: 13
v_gene: TRBV11-2
d_gene: NA
abundance: NA

CDR3nt: TGTGCCAGCAGCGGGGGCAGGGCCGACTTTGGCTACACCTTC
CDR3aa: CASSGGRADFGYTF
j_gene: TRBJ1-2
len: 14
v_gene: TRBV9
d_gene: NA
abundance: NA

CDR3nt: TGTGCCATCAGTGGACAGGGGAGCAATCAGCCCCAGCATTTT
CDR3aa: CAISGQGSNQPQHF
j_gene: TRBJ1-5
len: 14
v_gene: TRBV10-3
d_gene: TRBD1
abundance: few

CDR3nt: TGTGCCAGCAGTTCCGGGACGGATGGACAGCAAATCTATGGCTACACCTTC
CDR3aa: CASSSGTDGQQIYGYTF
j_gene: TRBJ1-2
len: 17
v_gene: TRBV28
d_gene: NA
abundance: few